The 11 T cell receptor beta chains in this list originate from one sample, sequenced in a study of beta chain features in type 1 diabetes. cDNA synthesis used the whole RNA isolate, giving expressed TCRB sequences. This table comes from immunoSEQ multiplex PCR, and its TCRdb copy is limited to in-frame clones, with some not included. The sample consists of more than 150,000 clones, around an eighth of them appearing once. Sequenced: central memory CD4+ T cells from blood. The receptors shown here come from a woman between 18 and 30 years old in good health.

Here the CDR3 reads CASSLIQANTEAFF. The CDR3 DNA reads as TGTGCCAGCAGCTTAATACAGGCGAACACTGAAGCTTTCTTT. The chain has TRBV7-9 and TRBJ1-1, with D perhaps matching TRBD1 (5 bases). Germline V gene lookup returns CDR1 SEHNR and CDR2 FQNEAQ (reference sequence). Trimming shortened V by 2 bases and J by 1 base, and 8 bases separated the two germline ends. The CDR3 has 14 amino acids.

This clone was seen only a few times. The chain combines TRBV5-1 with TRBJ2-7, with 8 bases lining up with TRBD1. V was clipped by 0 bases and J by 4 bases; unmatched bases: 6. Germline V CDR1 and CDR2: SGHRS, YFSETQ. The CDR3 contains 15 residues. The CDR3 sequence: CASSLESGGSYEQYF. DNA for the CDR3: TGCGCCAGCAGCTTGGAATCAGGGGGCTCATACGAGCAGTACTTC.

This clone turned up a few times. CDR3 sequence (DNA): TGTGCCAGCAGACCCCCGACAGGGCTAAATGAAAAACTGTTTTTT. It is translated as CASRPPTGLNEKLFF. This chain links TRBV28 with TRBJ1-4; 7 bases align to TRBD1. The CDR3 runs 15 residues. J gave up 5 bases and V 6 bases, and 9 bases lay outside the gene matches. Per the germline V gene, CDR1 is MDHEN and CDR2 is SYDVKM.

The V call is TRBV30, the J call TRBJ1-1, with TRBD1 as a possible D gene (6 bases). CDR3 length: 14 amino acids. The V end lost 0 bases, the J end lost 1 base, and 9 bases lay between the germline ends. Germline assignment: CDR1 GTSNPN and CDR2 SVGIG (reference sequence). The CDR3 is CAWSVGGQNTEAFF. CDR3 bases: TGTGCCTGGAGTGTAGGGGGACAGAACACTGAAGCTTTCTTT.

The V gene is TRBV25-1, the J gene TRBJ2-1; TRBD2 matches 10 bases. The CDR3 loop spans 15 amino acids. From germline, CDR1 is MGHDK and CDR2 SYGVNS. V gave up 7 bases and J gave up 8 bases; unmatched junction bases: 11. The CDR3 coding sequence is TGTGCCAGCACCTCCCCTAGCGGGAGTTGGCATGAGCAGTTCTTC. Its protein product is CASTSPSGSWHEQFF.

This clone showed up just a few times. This chain links TRBV27 with TRBJ1-4; 8 bases align to TRBD1. Germline lookup yields CDR1 MNHEY and CDR2 SMNVEV (reference sequence). The CDR3 loop spans 14 amino acids. With 4 bases clipped from V and 3 bases from J, the junction kept 1 base outside the gene matches. This CDR3 reads CASSWGQANEKLFF. The CDR3 DNA reads as TGTGCCAGCAGTTGGGGACAGGCTAATGAAAAACTGTTTTTT.

This clone was recorded a few times. The rearrangement uses TRBV6-5 and TRBJ2-7, with a possible D match to TRBD2 (6 bases). CDR1 is MNHEY, CDR2 SVGAGI, per germline. The CDR3 runs 14 residues. Trimming removed 6 bases at V and 4 bases at J, with 16 bases between. CDR3 residues: CASSGTQPPYEQYF. CDR3 DNA sequence: TGTGCCAGCAGCGGGACTCAACCGCCTTACGAGCAGTACTTC.

This clone was detected only a few times. The chain has TRBV6-5 and TRBJ2-7, with D maybe TRBD1 (6 bases). CDR1 is MNHEY and CDR2 is SVGAGI in the germline V gene. The V end was cut by 5 bases, the J end by 5 bases, with 13 bases between. The CDR3 contains 13 residues. The CDR3: CASSRDTRHEQYF. The CDR3 nucleotides read TGTGCCAGCAGTAGGGACACCCGGCACGAGCAGTACTTC.

The CDR3 nucleotides are TGTGCCAGCAGCTTAGGATGGGGCGAGAACACTGAAGCTTTCTTT. As protein: CASSLGWGENTEAFF. This chain links TRBV7-3 with TRBJ1-1, with D perhaps matching TRBD1 (5 bases). V lost 2 bases, J lost 1 base, and 11 bases lay in between. The CDR3 is 15 residues long. CDR1 SGHTA and CDR2 FQGTGA come from the germline V gene.

The chain carries TRBV5-6 and TRBJ1-1, with D unresolved. CDR1 SGHDT and CDR2 YYEEEE come from the germline V gene. The V end lost 0 bases, the J end lost 0 bases, and 9 bases lay between the germline ends. The length of the CDR3 is 15 residues. CDR3 sequence: CASSLVAEMNTEAFF. CDR3 nucleotide sequence: TGTGCCAGCAGCTTGGTAGCGGAGATGAACACTGAAGCTTTCTTT.

The chain links TRBV7-2 to TRBJ2-5; the D call may be TRBD1 or TRBD2 (5 bases each). V was trimmed by 5 bases and J by 4 bases, leaving 14 bases between them. In germline, CDR1 is SGHTA, CDR2 FQGNSA. This CDR3 region has 14 residues. The CDR3 region is CASSLGASRETQYF. CDR3 sequence (DNA): TGTGCCAGCAGCCTAGGGGCTAGCAGAGAGACCCAGTACTTC.